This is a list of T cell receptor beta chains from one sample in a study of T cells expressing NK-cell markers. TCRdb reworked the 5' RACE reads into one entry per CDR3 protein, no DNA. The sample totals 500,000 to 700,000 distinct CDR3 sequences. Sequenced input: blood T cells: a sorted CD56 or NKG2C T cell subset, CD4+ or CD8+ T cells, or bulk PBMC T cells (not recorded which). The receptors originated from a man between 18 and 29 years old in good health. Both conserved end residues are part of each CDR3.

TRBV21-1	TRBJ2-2	CASSNSQGKGTGELFF
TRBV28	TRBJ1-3	CASIEAKSGNTIYF
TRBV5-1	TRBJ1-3	CASSDTTTQGGPSGNTIYF
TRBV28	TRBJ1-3	CATQGVPGNTIYF
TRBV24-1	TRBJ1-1	CATRATGGGTEAFF
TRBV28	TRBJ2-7	CASRRDRSGGYF
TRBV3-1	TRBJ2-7	CASSQGMAGQYF
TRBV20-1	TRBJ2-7	CSAKTGAFSEQYF
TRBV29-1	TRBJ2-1	CSVDRTSGSEQFF
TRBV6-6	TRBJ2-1	CASSRGRADEQFF
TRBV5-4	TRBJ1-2	CASSLGHWPNYGYTF
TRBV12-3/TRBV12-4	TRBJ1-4	CASSLSTSEKLFF
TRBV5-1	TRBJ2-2	CASSLIGGGNTGELFF
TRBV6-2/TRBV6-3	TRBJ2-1	CASSLGPAQFF
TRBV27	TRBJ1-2	CASSNAGSGGYTF
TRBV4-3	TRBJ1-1	CASSQTNGGTEAFF
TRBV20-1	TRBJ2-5	CSAGFRETQYF
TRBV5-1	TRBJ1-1	CASSLVEGAFTEAFF
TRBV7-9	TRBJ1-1	CASRQQGVYAEAFF
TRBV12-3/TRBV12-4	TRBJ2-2	CASSIGEPVELFF
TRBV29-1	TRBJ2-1	CSVVGLASYNEQFF
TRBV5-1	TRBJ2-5	CASSLGPHMYF
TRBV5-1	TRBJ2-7	CASSLGPGTVNYEQYF
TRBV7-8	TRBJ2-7	CASFSPSGSRYEQYF
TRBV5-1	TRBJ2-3	CASSLRLAGEDTQYF
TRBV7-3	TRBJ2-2	CASSYLPTSAGAGELFF
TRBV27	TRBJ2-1	CASRPVRGNEQFF
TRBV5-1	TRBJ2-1	CASSPETTSVELVF
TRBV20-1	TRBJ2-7	CSARDHPSTSGSRDEQYF
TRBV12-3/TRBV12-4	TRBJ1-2	CASSLLRDRDGYTF
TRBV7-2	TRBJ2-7	CASSLGPAASYEQYF
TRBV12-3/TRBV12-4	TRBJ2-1	CASSTSGKGLGEQFF
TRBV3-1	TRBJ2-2	CASSQWDADTGELFF
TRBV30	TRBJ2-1	CAWSLSWTSGRSYNEQFF
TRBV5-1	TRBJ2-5	CASSLASTGEAQYF
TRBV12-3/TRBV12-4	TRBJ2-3	CASSTRQALSTDTQYF
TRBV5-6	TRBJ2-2	CASSLQGKVEAGELFF
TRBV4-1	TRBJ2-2	CASSHGTPNTGELFF
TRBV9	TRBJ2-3	CASSVDGERVDTQYF
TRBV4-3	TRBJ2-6	CASSQEPGDPTVSGANVLTF
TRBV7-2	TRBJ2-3	CASSPGTVPTDTQYF
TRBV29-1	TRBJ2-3	CSVERRQGTDTQYF
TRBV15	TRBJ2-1	CATSRDNEQFF
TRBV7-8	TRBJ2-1	CASSPRLTSGSYNEQFF
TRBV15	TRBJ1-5	CATSRGARTGGIIRNQPQHF